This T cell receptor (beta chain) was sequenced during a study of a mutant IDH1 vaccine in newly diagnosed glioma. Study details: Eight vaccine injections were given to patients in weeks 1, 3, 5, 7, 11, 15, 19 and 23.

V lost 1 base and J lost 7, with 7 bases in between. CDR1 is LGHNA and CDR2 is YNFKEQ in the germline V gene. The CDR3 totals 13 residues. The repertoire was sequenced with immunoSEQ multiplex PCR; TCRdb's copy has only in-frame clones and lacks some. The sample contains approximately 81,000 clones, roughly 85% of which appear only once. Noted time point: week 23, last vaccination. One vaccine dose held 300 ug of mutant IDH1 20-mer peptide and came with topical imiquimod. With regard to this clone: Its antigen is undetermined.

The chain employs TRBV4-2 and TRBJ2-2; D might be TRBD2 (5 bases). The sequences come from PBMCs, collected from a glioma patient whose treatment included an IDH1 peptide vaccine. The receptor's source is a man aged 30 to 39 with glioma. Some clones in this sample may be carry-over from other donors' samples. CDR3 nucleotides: TGTGCCAGCAGCCAAGCGAGGGTCGGGGAGCTGTTTTTT. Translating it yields CASSQARVGELFF.